This T cell receptor beta chain is from a study of graft-versus-host responses after intestinal transplantation. On the study more broadly: Recipients obtained multivisceral, liver-intestinal, or isolated intestinal transplants.

The CDR3 loop spans 17 amino acids. Germline CDR1 reads ENHRY; CDR2 reads SYGVKD. With 4 bases clipped from V and 7 bases from J, the junction kept 14 bases outside the gene matches. General observations from the study: GvH clones occurred in recipient marrow; some first appeared in ileum or blood. Early post-transplant HvG declines tracked with peak circulating GvH clone levels.

Sequencing used immunoSEQ multiplex PCR; TCRdb keeps in-frame clones, though not all of them. This sample has approximately 10,000 clones; 75% to 90% occur once, and the top ten carry roughly 5.2%. In this sample, this clone turned up a few times. Its antigen is still unknown. From the graft tissue, intraepithelial and lamina propria lymphocytes were released through processing. This clonotype originated in a human patient who received an intestinal transplant, so some T cells may come from the graft donor. The sample consisted of ileum tissue, taken approximately 700 days after intestinal transplantation. This chain connects TRBV10-3 to TRBJ1-5; TRBD1 matches 9 bases. The CDR3 nucleotides are TGTGCCATCAGTGGATCCGGTGGGACAGGGCGTTGGCAGCCCCAGCATTTT. Its protein is CAISGSGGTGRWQPQHF.